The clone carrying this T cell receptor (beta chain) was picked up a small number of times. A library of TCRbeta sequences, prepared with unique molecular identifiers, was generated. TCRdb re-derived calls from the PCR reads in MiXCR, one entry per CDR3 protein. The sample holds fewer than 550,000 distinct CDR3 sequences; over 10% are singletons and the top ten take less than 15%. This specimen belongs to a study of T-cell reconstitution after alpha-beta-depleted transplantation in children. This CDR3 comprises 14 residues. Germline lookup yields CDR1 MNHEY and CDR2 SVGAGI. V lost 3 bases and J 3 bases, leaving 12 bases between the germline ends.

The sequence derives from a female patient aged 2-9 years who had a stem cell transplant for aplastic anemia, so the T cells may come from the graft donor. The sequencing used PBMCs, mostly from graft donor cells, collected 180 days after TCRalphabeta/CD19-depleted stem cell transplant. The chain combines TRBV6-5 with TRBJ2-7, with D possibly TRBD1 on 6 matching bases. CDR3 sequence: CASSYLQGFYEQYF. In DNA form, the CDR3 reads TGTGCCAGCAGTTATCTTCAGGGGTTCTACGAGCAGTACTTC.